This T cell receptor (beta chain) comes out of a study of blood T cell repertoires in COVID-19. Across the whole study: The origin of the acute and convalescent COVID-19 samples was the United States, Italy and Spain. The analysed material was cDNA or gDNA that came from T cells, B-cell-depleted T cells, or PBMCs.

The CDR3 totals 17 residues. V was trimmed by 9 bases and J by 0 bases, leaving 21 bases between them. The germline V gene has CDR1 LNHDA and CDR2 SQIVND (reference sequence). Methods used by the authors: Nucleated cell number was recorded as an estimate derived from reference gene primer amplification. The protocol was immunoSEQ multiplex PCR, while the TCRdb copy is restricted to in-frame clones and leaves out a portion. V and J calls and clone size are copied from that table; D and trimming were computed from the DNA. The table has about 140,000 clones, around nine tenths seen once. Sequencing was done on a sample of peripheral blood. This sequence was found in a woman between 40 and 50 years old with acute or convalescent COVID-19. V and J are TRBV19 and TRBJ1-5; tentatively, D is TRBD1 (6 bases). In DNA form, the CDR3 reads TGTGCCAGCCGGGACGATGGGGGCGCACATAGCAATCAGCCCCAGCATTTT. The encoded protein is CASRDDGGAHSNQPQHF.